This TCR beta chain was identified during a study of early T cells in non-severe SARS-CoV-2 infection. About the research overall: Sequencing of bulk RNA from unsorted whole blood was done, without chain pairing. Study-wide results and limits: VDJdb-based matching was biased toward anti-spike CD8 responses and missed private and CD4 specificities.

In the library, individual cDNA molecules carried attached unique molecular identifiers. TCRdb redid the calling of the 5' RACE reads with MiXCR, one entry per CDR3 protein. The table records 85,000 to 100,000 distinct CDR3 sequences, approximately 15% of them present only once. This CDR3 is 13 amino acids long. The V gene end was trimmed by 6 bases and the J gene end by 2 bases; junction bases not matched to a gene: 3. Germline CDR1 is MDHEN and CDR2 is SYDVKM. Of note for this clonotype: No antigen is known for it.

The sample was whole blood, taken at baseline. This TCR came from an adult who was a healthcare worker with PCR-confirmed SARS-CoV-2 infection or an uninfected control (not recorded which). The chain links TRBV28 to TRBJ2-7; TRBD2 aligns across 8 bases. CDR3 coding DNA: TGTGCCAGCAGACTAGCGGCAACCTACGAGCAGTACTTC. It specifies CASRLAATYEQYF.